Below are 25 T cell receptor beta chains sequenced from a single sample in a study of molecular identifiers for immune sequencing clone quantification. In TCRdb, the PCR reads were re-called with MiXCR into one record per CDR3 protein. The sample includes hundreds of thousands of distinct CDR3 sequences, approximately 24% of them seen just once. The sample consisted of naive CD8+ T cells from blood, with Jurkat cell RNA spiked in. Indicated subset: FACS-sorted CD8+CD4-CCR7+CD45RA+ naive T cells. The receptors stem from a human donor in good health. Some libraries in this study had Jurkat cell RNA spiked in.

At least ten counts were recorded for this clonotype. The V and J genes are TRBV10-3 and TRBJ1-1; perhaps TRBD1 as D (5 bases). V was trimmed by 0 bases and J by 5 bases, leaving 13 bases between them. Germline assignment: CDR1 ENHRY and CDR2 SYGVKD. CDR3 length: 15 amino acids. CDR3 bases: TGTGCCATCAGTGAGTCGGGGGGGTATTCGACTGAAGCTTTCTTT. It encodes CAISESGGYSTEAFF.

This clonotype showed up many times. This chain links TRBV27 with TRBJ2-2; D might be TRBD1 (7 bases). Germline CDR1 is MNHEY and CDR2 is SMNVEV (reference sequence). V lost 2 bases and J 2 bases, leaving 12 bases between the germline ends. The CDR3 has 16 amino acids. CDR3: CASSLGGTANTGELFF. Written as DNA, the CDR3 is TGTGCCAGCAGTTTAGGCGGGACAGCAAACACCGGGGAGCTGTTTTTT.

A few counts support this clonotype. V usage is TRBV5-6 and J usage is TRBJ1-1; D is unresolved. The germline CDR1 and CDR2 sequences are SGHDT and YYEEEE. The CDR3 runs 14 residues. The V end was cut by 2 bases, the J end by 0 bases, with 8 bases between. Here the CDR3 reads CASSFSWVNTEAFF. In DNA form, the CDR3 reads TGTGCCAGCAGCTTTTCGTGGGTGAACACTGAAGCTTTCTTT. Complete variable domain (other parts from reference TRBV5-6 and TRBJ1-1): DAGVTQSPTHLIKTRGQQVTLRCSPKSGHDTVSWYQQALGQGPQFIFQYYEEEERQRGNFPDRFSGHQFPNYSSELNVNALLLGDSALYLCASSFSWVNTEAFFGQGTRLTVV.

In this sample, this clonotype turned up a few times. The rearrangement links TRBV7-2 to TRBJ2-1; D is unresolved. The V end lost 5 bases, the J end lost 6 bases, and 8 bases lay between the germline ends. Germline V gives CDR1 SGHTA, CDR2 FQGNSA. The CDR3 is 12 residues long. CDR3 nucleotide sequence: TGTGCCAGCAGCCCAGTTGTCAATGAGCAGTTCTTC. Amino acid sequence: CASSPVVNEQFF.

This clonotype occurred many times. The CDR3 protein is CASEETTEAFF. The DNA for the CDR3 is TGTGCCAGCGAAGAGACTACTGAAGCTTTCTTT. The V and J genes are TRBV7-9 and TRBJ1-1; D is undetermined. The CDR3 consists of 11 residues. Per the germline V gene, CDR1 is SEHNR and CDR2 is FQNEAQ (reference sequence). The germline V and J ends were trimmed by 8 bases and 5 bases, with 9 bases remaining between them.

This clonotype was seen a handful of times. This chain joins TRBV30 and TRBJ1-3; unclear D gene. Deletions cut 2 bases from V and 0 bases from J, with 11 bases between. CDR1 is GTSNPN and CDR2 is SVGIG in the germline V gene (reference sequence). The CDR3 totals 15 residues. The CDR3 loop reads CAWSPGQSSGNTIYF. CDR3 coding DNA: TGTGCCTGGAGTCCCGGGCAGTCCTCTGGAAACACCATATATTTT.

About this clonotype: A much larger clonotype is one base distant, so this may be a read error. The chain is built from TRBV7-9 and TRBJ2-7; D possibly uses TRBD1 or TRBD2 (5 bases each). Germline V CDR1 and CDR2: SEHNR, FQNEAQ (reference sequence). The CDR3 is made up of 14 amino acids. CDR3 bases: TGTGCCGGCAGCTTAGCTACAGGACTGGTCGAGCAGTACTTC. Translation: CAGSLATGLVEQYF.

A few counts support this clonotype. The chain couples TRBV20-1 to TRBJ1-1; no reliable D call. The CDR3 length is 15 residues. Germline CDR1 and CDR2: DFQATT and SNEGSKA (reference sequence). V was pared by 0 bases and J by 4 bases, with 15 bases between. CDR3 region: CSAREGWHLSTEAFF. The CDR3 DNA follows: TGCAGTGCTAGAGAAGGGTGGCACCTGAGCACTGAAGCTTTCTTT.

This clonotype was observed at least ten times. The chain employs TRBV29-1 and TRBJ2-2; D may match TRBD1 or TRBD2 (6 bases each). Germline-derived CDR1 and CDR2 are SQVTM and ANQGSEA. The CDR3 covers 13 residues. V lost 5 bases and J lost 7, with 14 bases in between. In nucleotides, the CDR3 is TGCAGCGTTCCGATCAGGGGAGGCGGGGAGCTGTTTTTT. Translated, it gives CSVPIRGGGELFF.

This clonotype was seen repeatedly, ten times or more. The chain is built from TRBV29-1 and TRBJ2-3; D unresolved. The germline gives CDR1 SQVTM, CDR2 ANQGSEA. The CDR3 covers 15 residues. The ends were cut back, 3 bases at V and 2 bases at J, with 15 bases in the middle. For the CDR3, the DNA is TGCAGCGTTGATTTTAATAACTGGATCACAGATACGCAGTATTTT. Amino acids: CSVDFNNWITDTQYF.

This clonotype was found a few times. The chain links TRBV5-5 to TRBJ1-2; D gene uncertain. Germline V gene data show CDR1 as SGHKS and CDR2 as YYEKEE (reference sequence). V was trimmed by 5 bases and J by 0 bases, leaving 14 bases between them. This CDR3 contains 15 residues. The CDR3, as DNA: TGTGCCAGCAGTCGCCCCCAGGAGACTAACTATGGCTACACCTTC. This sequence encodes CASSRPQETNYGYTF.

This clonotype was detected many times. The chain recombines TRBV7-2 with TRBJ2-1; no clear D. Germline V gene data show CDR1 as SGHTA and CDR2 as FQGNSA. V gave up 4 bases and J gave up 7 bases, with 11 bases separating them. The CDR3 runs to 13 residues. CDR3 sequence: CASSWALTNEQFF. The CDR3 DNA reads TGTGCCAGCAGCTGGGCTCTTACAAATGAGCAGTTCTTC.

This clonotype was picked up many times. J is TRBJ2-7 and V is TRBV6-1; TRBD1 might be the D (5 bases). Trimming cost V 11 bases and J 2 bases, with 16 bases left between them. In germline, CDR1 is MNHNS, CDR2 SASEGT. CDR3 length: 13 amino acids. The CDR3 coding sequence is TGTGCCCTAAAGGAAAGGGGCACCTACGAGCAGTACTTC. Its translation is CALKERGTYEQYF.

This clonotype was detected ten times or more. The chain joins TRBV12-3 or TRBV12-4 to TRBJ2-3, with 7 bases matching TRBD2. After removal of 6 bases from V and 2 bases from J, the junction contained 8 bases not matched to a gene. This CDR3 region has 15 residues. The CDR3 here is CASRFGGSLTDTQYF. The CDR3 DNA follows: TGTGCCAGCAGATTCGGGGGGTCCCTCACAGATACGCAGTATTTT.

About this clonotype itself: It may be a read error: a sequence one base away is much more abundant. The genes are TRBV28 and TRBJ1-2; D perhaps matches TRBD1 (5 bases). This CDR3 comprises 14 residues. CDR1 is MDHEN, CDR2 SYDVKM, per germline. The V gene lost 7 bases and the J gene lost 7 bases, with 19 bases spanning the gap. The CDR3 protein is CASKITPSGSGYTF. CDR3 DNA: TGTGCCAGCAAAATTACCCCATCAGGGAGTGGCTACACCTTC.

This clonotype was recorded many times. The chain employs TRBV6-6 and TRBJ2-4; D perhaps matches TRBD2 (7 bases). The CDR3 is made up of 17 amino acids. V lost 8 bases to trimming and J lost 0 bases, with 20 bases between them. Germline CDR1 reads MNHNY; CDR2 reads SVGAGI (reference sequence). This CDR3 reads CASPPDRGDIAKNIQYF. In DNA, the CDR3 is TGTGCCAGCCCCCCGGATCGGGGGGACATAGCCAAAAACATTCAGTACTTC.

This clonotype has at least ten counts. V and J are TRBV7-7 and TRBJ2-3; D call uncertain. V lost 1 base, J lost 0 bases, and 8 bases lay in between. Per the germline V gene, CDR1 is SSHAT and CDR2 is FNYEAQ (reference sequence). CDR3 length equals 15 residues. The CDR3 DNA reads as TGTGCCAGCAGCTTAGACGGCTATAGCACAGATACGCAGTATTTT. This gives the protein CASSLDGYSTDTQYF.

Remarks on this clonotype: It is unclear where the CDR3 begins or ends on the DNA, so no DNA is shown, and the CDR3 is as TCRdb lists it. The rearrangement uses TRBV12-5 and TRBJ1-4; no DNA check was done on the table's D call, TRBD1. The CDR3 length is 19 residues, termini included. Germline V gene sequence: CDR1 LGHNT, CDR2 FRNRAP. The CDR3 sequence: CASGFGPGQGLFTNEKLFF.

This clonotype has at least ten counts. V is TRBV12-3 or TRBV12-4 and J is TRBJ2-5; D might be TRBD1 (5 bases). The CDR3 is 13 amino acids. V shed 5 bases and J shed 7 bases, with 14 bases lying between them. CDR3 nucleotides: TGTGCCAGCAGTGTTGGGCAGGGCGGGACCCAGTACTTC. Residues: CASSVGQGGTQYF.

This chain uses TRBV24-1 with TRBJ1-5; D unresolved. The CDR3 covers 16 residues. Germline CDR1 is KGHDR and CDR2 is SFDVKD. V shed 4 bases and J shed 5 bases, with 17 bases lying between them. This CDR3 reads CATSDYVPLKYQPQHF. CDR3 coding DNA: TGTGCCACCAGTGACTACGTCCCGCTGAAATATCAGCCCCAGCATTTT.

The sample holds many counts of this clonotype. This sequence joins TRBV29-1 and TRBJ2-7, with D possibly being TRBD2 (6 bases). Trimming pared 0 bases from V and 3 bases from J, leaving 15 bases between. CDR1 and CDR2 (germline): SQVTM, ANQGSEA. This CDR3 is built from 15 residues. The CDR3, as DNA: TGCAGCGTTGAAGAGGGACCAAGGGGACTCTACGAGCAGTACTTC. Amino acid sequence: CSVEEGPRGLYEQYF.

This clonotype was observed many times. The CDR3 coding sequence is TGTGCCAGCAGCTGGGGTGAAGGAGCGGGGGTCTCTAGCACAGATACGCAGTATTTT. Translating it yields CASSWGEGAGVSSTDTQYF. The rearrangement uses TRBV5-4 and TRBJ2-3; 8 positions match TRBD2. Germline V lookup: CDR1 SGHNT, CDR2 YYREEE (reference sequence). The CDR3 extends over 19 amino acids. Trimming at V came to 3 bases and at J to 0 bases, leaving 15 bases not matched to a gene.

This clonotype was seen a few times. The chain carries TRBV3-1 and TRBJ2-5; TRBD2 matches at 9 bases. The V segment lost 6 bases and the J segment 0 bases; nucleotides outside the gene matches: 8. The CDR3 extends over 16 amino acids. Germline V gives CDR1 LGHDT, CDR2 YNNKEL (reference sequence). CDR3 sequence: CASSPSGNPYQETQYF. The CDR3 nucleotides are TGTGCCAGCAGTCCTAGCGGGAATCCGTACCAAGAGACCCAGTACTTC.

The gene calls are TRBV10-3 and TRBJ2-7, with 9 nucleotides matching TRBD1. The CDR3 contains 16 residues. Germline V lookup: CDR1 ENHRY, CDR2 SYGVKD. V lost 6 bases and J lost 3; bases outside the gene matches: 12. The CDR3 spells CAISPGTGQLVYEQYF. Written as DNA, the CDR3 is TGTGCCATCAGCCCCGGGACAGGGCAACTGGTCTACGAGCAGTACTTC.

The gene calls are TRBV27 and TRBJ2-7; D is perhaps TRBD1 (6 bases). The CDR3 runs to 16 residues. Germline values: CDR1 MNHEY, CDR2 SMNVEV (reference sequence). Trimming removed 2 bases from V and 2 bases from J, with 16 bases in between. The CDR3 loop reads CASSLRGVGGPYEQYF. The CDR3 DNA sequence: TGTGCCAGCAGTTTAAGAGGGGTAGGGGGTCCCTACGAGCAGTACTTC.